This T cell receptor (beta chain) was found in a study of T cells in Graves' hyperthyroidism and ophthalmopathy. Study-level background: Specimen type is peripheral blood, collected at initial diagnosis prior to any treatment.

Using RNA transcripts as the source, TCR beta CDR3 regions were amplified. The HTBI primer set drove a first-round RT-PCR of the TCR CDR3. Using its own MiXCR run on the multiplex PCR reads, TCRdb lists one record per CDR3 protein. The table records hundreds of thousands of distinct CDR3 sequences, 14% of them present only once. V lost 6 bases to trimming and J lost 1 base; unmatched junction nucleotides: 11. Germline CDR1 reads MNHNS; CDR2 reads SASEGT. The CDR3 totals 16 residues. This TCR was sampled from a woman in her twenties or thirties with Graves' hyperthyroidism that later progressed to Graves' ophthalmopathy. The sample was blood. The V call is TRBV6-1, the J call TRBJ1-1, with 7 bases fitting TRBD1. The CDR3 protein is CASRSGGGTGNTEAFF. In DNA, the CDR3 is TGTGCCAGCAGATCAGGGGGGGGGACCGGGAACACTGAAGCTTTCTTT.